The 27 T cell receptor beta chains given below trace back to one sample, sequenced in a study of blood T cell repertoires in COVID-19. Profiling relied on immunoSEQ multiplex PCR, and the TCRdb table lists in-frame clones only, not all of them. The sample lists a few hundred thousand clones; 85% to 90% were seen once. The sequenced sample was PBMCs or T cells enriched from blood (not recorded which). Receptor source: a man aged 25 to 45 who had recovered from COVID-19.

The chain uses TRBV7-8 and TRBJ1-2; D possibly corresponds to TRBD1 (5 bases). Germline V gene sequence: CDR1 SGHVS, CDR2 FQNEAQ. CDR3 length: 15 amino acids. V was trimmed by 2 bases and J by 0 bases, leaving 10 bases between them. CDR3 residues: CASSLLRTPNYGYTF. CDR3 nucleotides: TGTGCCAGCAGCTTATTGCGGACACCTAACTATGGCTACACCTTC.

This clone has just a few counts. Other DNA sequences in the same sample also yield this CDR3. This chain joins TRBV28 and TRBJ1-1, with a possible D match to TRBD1 (6 bases). The V end was cut by 6 bases, the J end by 1 base, with 9 bases between. The CDR3 is made up of 13 amino acids. CDR1 and CDR2 (germline): MDHEN, SYDVKM. CDR3 in amino acids: CASRQGKNTEAFF. CDR3 nucleotide sequence: TGTGCCAGCAGACAGGGAAAGAACACTGAAGCTTTCTTT.

The rearrangement uses TRBV4-1 and TRBJ1-1, with 8 bases identical to TRBD1. V dropped 2 bases and J dropped 4; count of bases not matched to a gene: 9. The germline gives CDR1 MGHRA, CDR2 YSYEKL. This CDR3 comprises 16 residues. The DNA for the CDR3 is TGCGCCAGCAGCCAACCGCACAGACAGGGGACCACTGAAGCTTTCTTT. Residues: CASSQPHRQGTTEAFF.

This chain connects TRBV6-6 to TRBJ1-3, with D uncertain. Germline lookup yields CDR1 MNHNY and CDR2 SVGAGI (reference sequence). The CDR3 runs to 14 residues. Trimming removed 5 bases from V and 3 bases from J, with 11 bases in between. The CDR3 loop is CASSVRGGGNTIYF. Here the CDR3 DNA reads TGTGCCAGCAGTGTCCGCGGAGGTGGAAACACCATATATTTT.

The rearrangement joins TRBV4-1 to TRBJ2-2; 13 positions agree with TRBD2. V lost 0 bases, J lost 7 bases, and 11 bases stayed unmatched. Germline values: CDR1 MGHRA, CDR2 YSYEKL. CDR3 length: 19 amino acids. This chain's CDR3 is CASSQDIQGLAGVGGELFF. CDR3 in DNA: TGCGCCAGCAGCCAAGATATTCAAGGACTAGCGGGAGTTGGCGGGGAGCTGTTTTTT.

The CDR3 is CASRMTGGLGNTIYF. For the CDR3, the DNA is TGTGCCAGCAGGATGACAGGGGGCCTTGGAAACACCATATATTTT. V usage is TRBV27 and J usage is TRBJ1-3; TRBD1 matches at 10 bases. Germline V CDR1 and CDR2: MNHEY, SMNVEV (reference sequence). Trimming cost V 6 bases and J 3 bases; bases outside gene matches: 5. The CDR3 extends over 15 amino acids.

CDR3 nucleotides: TGTGCCAGCAGCGAGATCCGCGGAGAGCTGTTTTTT. It translates to CASSEIRGELFF. The chain uses TRBV3-1 (or the pseudogene TRBV3-2) and TRBJ2-2; D uncertain. The germline V gene has CDR1 LGHDT and CDR2 YNNKEL (reference sequence). CDR3 length: 12 amino acids. Deletions cut 5 bases from V and 11 bases from J, with 12 bases between.

V and J are TRBV6-2 or TRBV6-3 and TRBJ2-5; 13 bases line up with TRBD2. Germline CDR1 reads MNHEY; CDR2 reads SVGEGT. This CDR3 is 16 amino acids long. V trimming: 5 bases; J trimming: 5 bases; junction bases outside the gene matches: 8. CDR3 protein: CASSDGLAGAGETQYF. The DNA of the CDR3 is TGTGCCAGCAGTGATGGACTAGCGGGAGCCGGCGAGACCCAGTACTTC.

The chain combines TRBV27 with TRBJ2-7, with 8 bases aligning to TRBD1. V was pared by 3 bases and J by 3 bases, with 4 bases of the junction left unmatched. The germline V gene encodes CDR1 MNHEY and CDR2 SMNVEV (reference sequence). CDR3 length: 14 amino acids. CDR3 nucleotides: TGTGCCAGCAGTTTGACAGGGGCCCTCTACGAGCAGTACTTC. It yields the protein CASSLTGALYEQYF.

This chain connects TRBV7-2 to TRBJ2-5; 8 nucleotides agree with TRBD1. CDR3 length: 15 residues. Trimming cost V 4 bases and J 1 base; bases outside gene matches: 5. Germline CDR1 SGHTA, CDR2 FQGNSA. The CDR3 protein is CASSYGQGLQETQYF. The CDR3 DNA reads as TGTGCCAGCAGCTACGGACAGGGCCTCCAAGAGACCCAGTACTTC. Looking up the rest from reference TRBV7-2 and TRBJ2-5 gives the full variable domain: GAGVSQSPSNKVTEKGKDVELRCDPISGHTALYWYRQSLGQGLEFLIYFQGNSAPDKSGLPSDRFSAERTGGSVSTLTIQRTQQEDSAVYLCASSYGQGLQETQYFGPGTRLLVL.

The V call is TRBV6-5, the J call TRBJ2-7, with 11 positions matching TRBD2. The junction had 6 bases not matched to a gene; V was cut back by 7 bases and J by 4 bases. Looked up from germline, CDR1 is MNHEY and CDR2 is SVGAGI. This CDR3 is built from 14 residues. CDR3 protein: CASKLAGDTYEQYF. The DNA of the CDR3 is TGTGCCAGCAAACTAGCGGGAGATACTTACGAGCAGTACTTC.

CDR3 nucleotides: TGTGCCAGCACCCCCCAGGGACAGGGCGGAAACACCATATATTTT. Amino acid sequence: CASTPQGQGGNTIYF. J is TRBJ1-3 and V is TRBV28; 9 bases line up with TRBD1. This CDR3 spans 15 amino acids. The V and J ends lost 7 bases and 4 bases, in that order; junction bases with no gene match: 8. Germline CDR1 and CDR2: MDHEN and SYDVKM.

This clone has more than one count but fewer than ten. V usage is TRBV6-5 and J usage is TRBJ2-2; 7 bases agree with TRBD1. Germline loops: CDR1 MNHEY, CDR2 SVGAGI. The V segment lost 5 bases and the J segment 6 bases; nucleotides outside the gene matches: 9. This CDR3 is 15 amino acids long. The CDR3 bases are TGTGCCAGCAGTAGGTTTGGGCAGGGGGCCGGGGAGCTGTTTTTT. Translating it yields CASSRFGQGAGELFF.

V gene TRBV3-1 (or the pseudogene TRBV3-2) combines with J gene TRBJ2-3, with D unclear. Between the trimmed V and J ends, which lost 6 bases and 1 base, there was a span of 14 bases. CDR1 LGHDT and CDR2 YNNKEL come from the germline V gene (reference sequence). CDR3 length: 15 residues. CDR3 protein: CASRPRRGGTDTQYF. CDR3 nucleotides: TGTGCCAGCAGGCCCCGAAGAGGTGGCACAGATACGCAGTATTTT.

V is TRBV7-8 and J is TRBJ2-2, with D unclear. The CDR3 totals 14 residues. The V gene lost 6 bases and the J gene lost 1 base, with 9 bases spanning the gap. The germline V gene has CDR1 SGHVS and CDR2 FQNEAQ. CDR3 bases: TGTGCCAGCAGTTACTCCCAGAACACCGGGGAGCTGTTTTTT. This encodes CASSYSQNTGELFF.

This chain links TRBV7-2 with TRBJ2-3; 9 nucleotides match TRBD2. This CDR3 comprises 15 residues. Looked up from germline, CDR1 is SGHTA and CDR2 is FQGNSA. Trimming cost V 6 bases and J 2 bases; bases outside gene matches: 6. As DNA, the CDR3 is TGTGCCAGCAGTCCGACTAGCGGATTCACAGATACGCAGTATTTT. Its protein product is CASSPTSGFTDTQYF.

V is TRBV4-1 and J is TRBJ1-1; 11 nucleotides align to TRBD1. Germline assignment: CDR1 MGHRA and CDR2 YSYEKL. Unmatched junction bases numbered 7, after V lost 5 bases and J lost 5 bases. CDR3 length: 15 residues. This chain's CDR3 is CASSDRTGGGTEAFF. The CDR3 DNA follows: TGCGCCAGCAGCGACCGGACAGGGGGCGGGACTGAAGCTTTCTTT.

This chain links TRBV2 with TRBJ2-1; 9 positions match TRBD2. Germline CDR1 and CDR2: SNHLY and FYNNEI. The CDR3 runs 15 residues. Losses at the gene ends were 3 bases for V and 8 bases for J; bases not matched to a gene: 8. CDR3 amino acids: CASSESAAGGDEQFF. The CDR3 nucleotides are TGTGCCAGCAGTGAGTCGGCAGCGGGAGGCGATGAGCAGTTCTTC.

This chain uses TRBV13 with TRBJ2-7; a weak D match, TRBD1 (6 bases). Germline CDR1 PRHDT, CDR2 FYEKMQ (reference sequence). CDR3 size: 14 residues. V lost 6 bases to trimming and J lost 2 bases, with 14 bases between them. The DNA of the CDR3 is TGTGCCAGCAGTGTTGGGACATCTCCCTACGAGCAGTACTTC. Amino acids: CASSVGTSPYEQYF.

The chain joins TRBV5-1 to TRBJ2-7, with TRBD1 identical over 12 bases. With V trimmed by 7 bases and J by 7 bases, 9 bases remained unmatched. Germline CDR1 is SGHRS and CDR2 is YFSETQ. This CDR3 has 14 amino acids. CDR3 in amino acids: CASAPGQGAGEQYF. The CDR3 DNA reads TGCGCCAGCGCACCGGGACAGGGGGCGGGAGAGCAGTACTTC. Using reference TRBV5-1 and TRBJ2-7 for the parts outside the CDR3, the full variable domain is KAGVTQTPRYLIKTRGQQVTLSCSPISGHRSVSWYQQTPGQGLQFLFEYFSETQRNKGNFPGRFSGRQFSNSRSEMNVSTLELGDSALYLCASAPGQGAGEQYFGPGTRLTVT.

V usage is TRBV27 and J usage is TRBJ2-5; possible D gene TRBD1, 6 bases. CDR1 is MNHEY, CDR2 SMNVEV, per germline (reference sequence). CDR3 size: 13 residues. The V end was cut by 6 bases, the J end by 5 bases, with 13 bases between. The CDR3 DNA is TGTGCCAGCAGGTCAGGGGTTGGCGAGACCCAGTACTTC. Translating gives CASRSGVGETQYF.

V gene TRBV7-2 combines with J gene TRBJ1-5; TRBD1 matches 7 bases. There are 16 residues in the CDR3. The V and J ends lost 1 base and 0 bases, in that order; junction bases with no gene match: 3. Per the germline V gene, CDR1 is SGHTA and CDR2 is FQGNSA. The CDR3 coding sequence is TGTGCCAGCAGCTTAGTGGGACAGTATAGCAATCAGCCCCAGCATTTT. Translation: CASSLVGQYSNQPQHF.

The chain joins TRBV11-2 to TRBJ2-4; TRBD2 matches 7 bases. Germline V lookup: CDR1 SGHAT, CDR2 FQNNGV. Trimming took 4 bases from V and 10 from J; bases not matched to a gene: 7. This CDR3 region has 13 residues. The CDR3 nucleotides read TGTGCCAGCAGCTCGGGGGAGGGTTGGATTCAGTACTTC. Its protein product is CASSSGEGWIQYF.

This clone was observed a single time. V is TRBV19 and J is TRBJ1-2; TRBD1 aligns across 9 bases. Germline-derived CDR1 and CDR2 are LNHDA and SQIVND (reference sequence). The CDR3 is 13 amino acids. The trim removed 6 bases at V and 6 bases at J, leaving 5 bases unmatched. The CDR3 bases are TGTGCCAGTAGAAACAGGGGGCACGATGGCTACACCTTC. Amino acids: CASRNRGHDGYTF.

The chain is built from TRBV2 and TRBJ2-7, with D perhaps matching TRBD1 (6 bases). This CDR3 is 13 amino acids long. Germline CDR1 reads SNHLY; CDR2 reads FYNNEI. V was trimmed by 7 bases and J by 2 bases, leaving 12 bases between them. The CDR3, as DNA: TGTGCCAGCACTGGTCGGACAGCCTACGAGCAGTACTTC. This codes for CASTGRTAYEQYF.

The genes are TRBV19 and TRBJ2-7, with TRBD1 matching 10 bases. This CDR3 has 15 residues. After removal of 6 bases from V and 1 base from J, the junction contained 6 bases not matched to a gene. Germline V lookup: CDR1 LNHDA, CDR2 SQIVND (reference sequence). CDR3 bases: TGTGCCAGTAGCTTCCGGGACAGGGGTTCCTACGAGCAGTACTTC. It specifies CASSFRDRGSYEQYF.

This rearrangement joins TRBV3-1 (or the pseudogene TRBV3-2) to TRBJ2-7; no reliable D call. The germline CDR1 and CDR2 sequences are LGHDT and YNNKEL (reference sequence). CDR3 size: 16 residues. V lost 1 base and J 3 bases, leaving 16 bases between the germline ends. The CDR3 region has the DNA TGTGCCAGCAGCCAAGCATTATTTGAACGGAGCTACGAGCAGTACTTC. This gives the protein CASSQALFERSYEQYF.